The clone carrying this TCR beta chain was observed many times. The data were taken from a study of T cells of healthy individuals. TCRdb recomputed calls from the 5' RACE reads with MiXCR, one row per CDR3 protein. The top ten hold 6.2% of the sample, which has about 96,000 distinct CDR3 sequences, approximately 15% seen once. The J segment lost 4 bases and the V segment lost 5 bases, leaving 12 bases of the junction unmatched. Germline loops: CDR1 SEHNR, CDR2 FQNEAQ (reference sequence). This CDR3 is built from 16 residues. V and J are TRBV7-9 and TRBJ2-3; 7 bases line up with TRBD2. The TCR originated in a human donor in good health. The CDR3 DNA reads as TGTGCCAGCAGCCTCTGGAGGAGGACTAGTGCAGATACGCAGTATTTT. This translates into CASSLWRRTSADTQYF.